The 14 T cell receptor beta chains reported below all come from one sample, sequenced in a study of beta chain features in type 1 diabetes. As every portion of the isolated RNA was reverse transcribed, the sequencing read expressed TCRB transcripts. Here immunoSEQ multiplex PCR was the method, and the copy in TCRdb shows in-frame clones only, minus some. The repertoire includes some 150,000 clones, 11% of them detected once, and around 2.1% sits in the top ten. Input material: central memory CD4+ T cells from blood. The receptor source for this set is a man between 18 and 29 years old in good health.

The rearrangement joins TRBV29-1 to TRBJ1-3; D is ambiguous. Germline lookup yields CDR1 SQVTM and CDR2 ANQGSEA. The V gene lost 3 bases and the J gene lost 0 bases, with 9 bases spanning the gap. This CDR3 spans 14 amino acids. The CDR3, as DNA: TGCAGCGTTGAGGACGGTTCCTCTGGAAACACCATATATTTT. It codes for CSVEDGSSGNTIYF.

Details on this clone: This specimen includes other DNA sequences encoding the same CDR3. CDR3 in DNA: TGTGCCAGCAGCGTCGATCAGGGGAACTATGGCTACACCTTC. Protein product: CASSVDQGNYGYTF. The chain couples TRBV9 to TRBJ1-2, with D possibly TRBD1 on 6 matching bases. V lost 2 bases to trimming and J lost 2 bases, with 10 bases between them. CDR3 length: 14 residues. The germline CDR1 and CDR2 sequences are SGDLS and YYNGEE.

This clone occurred a few times. A single base separates this from a much larger clone, so it may be a read error. The rearrangement links TRBV29-1 to TRBJ2-7; no clear D. V was shortened by 1 base and J by 7 bases, with 11 bases between the two germline ends. The CDR3 runs 12 residues. The germline V gene has CDR1 SQVTM and CDR2 ANQGSEA. In DNA form, the CDR3 reads TGCAGCGTTGAAGGTGTACAGCTAGAGCAGTACTTC. Its translation is CSVEGVQLEQYF.

The J gene is TRBJ2-4, the V gene TRBV30; 7 bases align to TRBD1. Germline V gives CDR1 GTSNPN, CDR2 SVGIG (reference sequence). With 3 bases clipped from V and 1 base from J, the junction kept 3 bases outside the gene matches. This CDR3 is 14 amino acids long. The DNA of the CDR3 is TGTGCCTGGAGACAGACAGGGGCCAAAAACATTCAGTACTTC. Protein product: CAWRQTGAKNIQYF. Variable domain in full (rest from reference TRBV30 and TRBJ2-4): SQTIHQWPATLVQPVGSPLSLECTVEGTSNPNLYWYRQAAGRGLQLLFYSVGIGQISSEVPQNLSASRPQDRQFILSSKKLLLSDSGFYLCAWRQTGAKNIQYFGAGTRLSVL.

This clone was seen a handful of times. The V gene is TRBV7-9, the J gene TRBJ2-1; TRBD1 matches at 9 bases. The trim removed 3 bases at V and 6 bases at J, leaving 6 bases unmatched. This CDR3 comprises 15 residues. CDR1 and CDR2 (germline): SEHNR, FQNEAQ (reference sequence). The CDR3 spells CASSFAGTGSNEQFF. For the CDR3, the DNA is TGTGCCAGCAGCTTTGCTGGGACAGGGAGCAATGAGCAGTTCTTC.

The V gene is TRBV4-1, the J gene TRBJ2-5; 12 bases map to TRBD1. Germline V CDR1 and CDR2: MGHRA, YSYEKL. Losses at the gene ends were 2 bases for V and 5 bases for J; bases not matched to a gene: 12. The CDR3 spans 18 residues. The CDR3 nucleotides read TGCGCCAGCAGCCAACCCGGGACAGGGGGCGTTGGGGTGGAGACCCAGTACTTC. This sequence encodes CASSQPGTGGVGVETQYF.

The V call is TRBV4-3, the J call TRBJ2-2; D remains ambiguous. The germline V gene has CDR1 LGHNA and CDR2 YSLEER. The CDR3 totals 14 residues. V was cut by 4 bases and J by 5 bases, with 11 bases left in between. The CDR3 sequence: CASSRETNTGELFF. In DNA form, the CDR3 reads TGCGCCAGCAGCCGAGAAACAAATACCGGGGAGCTGTTTTTT.

J is TRBJ2-3 and V is TRBV4-1, with 10 bases identical to TRBD1. The germline CDR1 and CDR2 sequences are MGHRA and YSYEKL. This CDR3 region has 16 residues. The V and J ends lost 0 bases and 1 base, in that order; junction bases with no gene match: 1. For the CDR3, the DNA is TGCGCCAGCAGCCAAGATGGGACAGGGGGCACAGATACGCAGTATTTT. Its protein product is CASSQDGTGGTDTQYF.

This clone came up many times. This sequence joins TRBV4-2 and TRBJ2-5; D unclear. Trimming removed 3 bases at V and 5 bases at J, with 13 bases between. Germline V CDR1 and CDR2: LGHNA, YNFKEQ. The CDR3 is made up of 14 amino acids. CDR3: CASSQAVRAETQYF. DNA for the CDR3: TGTGCCAGCAGCCAGGCGGTCCGGGCGGAGACCCAGTACTTC.

The rearrangement uses TRBV29-1 and TRBJ2-3; unclear D gene. The CDR3 extends over 15 amino acids. Trimming cost V 2 bases and J 0 bases, with 12 bases left between them. In germline, CDR1 is SQVTM, CDR2 ANQGSEA. The CDR3 reads CSVELAGTSTDTQYF. The CDR3, as DNA: TGCAGCGTTGAATTAGCTGGTACTAGCACAGATACGCAGTATTTT.

V and J are TRBV28 and TRBJ2-1; maybe TRBD1 (6 bases). The CDR3 length is 13 residues. Germline CDR1 reads MDHEN; CDR2 reads SYDVKM. Deletions cut 5 bases from V and 10 bases from J, with 15 bases between. CDR3 residues: CASSPQQGIEQFF. The CDR3 DNA sequence: TGTGCCAGCAGTCCTCAACAGGGTATAGAGCAGTTCTTC.

The J gene is TRBJ2-1, the V gene TRBV19; D not resolved. V lost 3 bases and J lost 7, with 7 bases in between. Germline CDR1 LNHDA, CDR2 SQIVND (reference sequence). This CDR3 has 12 amino acids. The CDR3 sequence is CASSITENEQFF. DNA for the CDR3: TGTGCCAGTAGTATTACAGAGAATGAGCAGTTCTTC.

This clone was seen only a few times. The CDR3 sequence: CASSLNYNEQFF. CDR3 coding DNA: TGTGCCAGCAGCTTGAACTACAATGAGCAGTTCTTC. This rearrangement joins TRBV5-5 to TRBJ2-1, with D hard to call. The CDR3 spans 12 residues. CDR1 and CDR2 from the germline V gene are SGHKS and YYEKEE (reference sequence). V lost 1 base, J lost 3 bases, and 2 bases lay in between.

This clone was counted only a few times. J is TRBJ2-5 and V is TRBV9; 10 bases align to TRBD2. CDR1 is SGDLS, CDR2 YYNGEE, per germline. The CDR3 loop spans 19 amino acids. V lost 2 bases, J lost 1 base, and 14 bases stayed unmatched. CDR3 DNA sequence: TGTGCCAGCAGCGTCGGGCAGGGTGGGCTAGCGGGAGTCCAAGAGACCCAGTACTTC. Its translation: CASSVGQGGLAGVQETQYF.